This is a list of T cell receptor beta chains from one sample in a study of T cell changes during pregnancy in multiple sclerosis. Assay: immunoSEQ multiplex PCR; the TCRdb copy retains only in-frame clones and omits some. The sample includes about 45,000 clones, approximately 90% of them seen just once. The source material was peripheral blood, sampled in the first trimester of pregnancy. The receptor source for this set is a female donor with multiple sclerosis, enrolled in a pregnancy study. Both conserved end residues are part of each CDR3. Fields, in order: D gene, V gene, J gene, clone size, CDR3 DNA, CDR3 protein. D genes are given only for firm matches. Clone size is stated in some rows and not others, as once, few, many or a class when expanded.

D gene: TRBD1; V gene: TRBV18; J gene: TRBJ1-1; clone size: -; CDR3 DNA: TGTGCCAGCTCACCGAGGACAGGGGACACTGAAGCTTTCTTT; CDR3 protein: CASSPRTGDTEAFF
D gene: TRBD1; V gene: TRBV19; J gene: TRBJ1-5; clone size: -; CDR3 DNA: TGTGCCAGTAGGCCACAGGGGAGCAATCAGCCCCAGCATTTT; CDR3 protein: CASRPQGSNQPQHF
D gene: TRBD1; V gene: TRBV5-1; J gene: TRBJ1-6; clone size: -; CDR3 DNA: TGCGCCAGCAGCTCCGGACAGGGGAGAGAGTCACCCCTCCACTTT; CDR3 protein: CASSSGQGRESPLHF
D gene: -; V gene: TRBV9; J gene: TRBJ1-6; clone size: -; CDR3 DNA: TGTGCCAGCAGCTCTACTGCAGGGTTCTATAATTCACCCCTCCACTTT; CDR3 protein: CASSSTAGFYNSPLHF
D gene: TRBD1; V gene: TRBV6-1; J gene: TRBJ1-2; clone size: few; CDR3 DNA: TGTGCCAGCAGGGGACAGGGGAATGGCTACACCTTC; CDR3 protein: CASRGQGNGYTF
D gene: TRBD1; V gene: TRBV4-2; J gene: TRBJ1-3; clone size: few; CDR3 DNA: TGTGCCAGCAGCCCCCATCCACAGGGGGCTGGAAACACCATATATTTT; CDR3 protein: CASSPHPQGAGNTIYF
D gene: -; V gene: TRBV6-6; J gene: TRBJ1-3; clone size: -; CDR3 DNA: TGTGCCAGCAGTTCGATGAGCCTCTCTGGAAACACCATATATTTT; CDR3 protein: CASSSMSLSGNTIYF
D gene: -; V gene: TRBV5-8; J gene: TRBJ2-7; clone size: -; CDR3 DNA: TGTGCCAGCAGCTTGGAGAACAGCTACGAGCAGTACTTC; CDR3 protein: CASSLENSYEQYF
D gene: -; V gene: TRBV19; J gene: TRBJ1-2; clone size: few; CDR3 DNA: TGTGCCAGTAGTATGGCAGGGGCATATGGCTACACCTTC; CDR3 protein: CASSMAGAYGYTF
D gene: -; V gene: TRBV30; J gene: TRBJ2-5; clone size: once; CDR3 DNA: TGTGCCTGGCATAGGGCGGGGATCATTGGGACCCAGTACTTC; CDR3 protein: CAWHRAGIIGTQYF
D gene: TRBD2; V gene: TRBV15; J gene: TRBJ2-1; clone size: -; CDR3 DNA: TGTGCCACCAGCAGAGATTATTGGGAGGGCAATGAGCAGTTCTTC; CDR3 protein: CATSRDYWEGNEQFF
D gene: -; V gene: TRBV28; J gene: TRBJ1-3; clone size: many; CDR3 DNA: TGTGCCAGCACCCTGACAGGTGCCTCTGGAAACACCATATATTTT; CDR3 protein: CASTLTGASGNTIYF
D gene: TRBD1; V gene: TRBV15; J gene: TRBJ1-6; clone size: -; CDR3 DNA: TGTGCCACCAGCAGAGGCGGACAGGGGAATAATTCACCCCTCCACTTT; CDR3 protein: CATSRGGQGNNSPLHF
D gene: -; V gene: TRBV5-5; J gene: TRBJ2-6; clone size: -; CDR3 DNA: TGTGCCAGCAGCTTATTTAGCTCTGGGGCCAACGTCCTGACTTTC; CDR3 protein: CASSLFSSGANVLTF
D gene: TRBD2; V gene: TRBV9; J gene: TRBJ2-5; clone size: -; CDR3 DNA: TGTGCCAGCGCACGCGGGGGGGCGGGAGAGACCCAGTACTTC; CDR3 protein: CASARGGAGETQYF
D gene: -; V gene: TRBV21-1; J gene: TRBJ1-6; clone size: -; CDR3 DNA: TGTGCCACTTCCCGGGACTGCGTGAATTCACCCCTCCACTTT; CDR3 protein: CATSRDCVNSPLHF
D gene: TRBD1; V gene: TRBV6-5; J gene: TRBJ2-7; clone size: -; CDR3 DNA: TGTGCCAGCAGGACGGACAGGCCATCCTACGAGCAGTACTTC; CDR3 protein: CASRTDRPSYEQYF
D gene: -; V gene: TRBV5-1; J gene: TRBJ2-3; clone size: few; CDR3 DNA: TGCGCCAGCAGCGTACAGGGAAGAAACACAGATACGCAGTATTTT; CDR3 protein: CASSVQGRNTDTQYF
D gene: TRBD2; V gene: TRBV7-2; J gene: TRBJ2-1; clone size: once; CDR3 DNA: TGTGCCAGCAGCTTGCTAGCGGGGCTCCCTAATGAGCAGTTCTTC; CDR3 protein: CASSLLAGLPNEQFF
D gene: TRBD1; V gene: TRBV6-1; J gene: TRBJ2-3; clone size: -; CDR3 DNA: TGTGCCAGCAGTGCTTACTGGACAGGGGGAACAGATACGCAGTATTTT; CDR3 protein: CASSAYWTGGTDTQYF
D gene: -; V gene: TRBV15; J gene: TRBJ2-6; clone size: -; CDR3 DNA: TGTGCCACCAGCAGGGACATTAGCTCTGGGGCCAACGTCCTGACTTTC; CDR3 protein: CATSRDISSGANVLTF
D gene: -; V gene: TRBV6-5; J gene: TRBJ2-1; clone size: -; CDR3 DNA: TGTGCCAGCATGGCAGGGGGGCACAATGAGCAGTTCTTC; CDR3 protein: CASMAGGHNEQFF
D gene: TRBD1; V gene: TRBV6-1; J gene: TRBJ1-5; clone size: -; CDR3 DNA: TGTGCCAGCAGTGAACCCGCTGACAGGGCCCGGGGTCAGCCCCAGCATTTT; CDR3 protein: CASSEPADRARGQPQHF
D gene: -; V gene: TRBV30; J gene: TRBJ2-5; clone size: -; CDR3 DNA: TGTGCCTGGAGCGGGCCAGGGGAGACCCAGTACTTC; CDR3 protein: CAWSGPGETQYF
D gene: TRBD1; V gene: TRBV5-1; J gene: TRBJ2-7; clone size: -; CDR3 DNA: TGCGCCAGCAGCGTACAGGGGCATACCTACGAGCAGTACTTC; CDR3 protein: CASSVQGHTYEQYF
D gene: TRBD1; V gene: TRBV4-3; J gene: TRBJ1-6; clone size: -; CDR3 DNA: TGCGCCAGCAGCCAAGTAGGGGACAGGGGATATAATTCACCCCTCCACTTT; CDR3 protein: CASSQVGDRGYNSPLHF
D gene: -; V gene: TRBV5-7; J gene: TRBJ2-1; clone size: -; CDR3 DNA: TGTGCCAGCAGCCCCCCCGTTGGTGGCGGGGCTGGTCAGTTCTTC; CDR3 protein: CASSPPVGGGAGQFF
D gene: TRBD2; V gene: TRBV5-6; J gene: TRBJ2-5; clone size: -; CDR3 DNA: TGTGCCAGCAGCTTGAGTAGCGGGGGGGGGACCCAGTACTTC; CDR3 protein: CASSLSSGGGTQYF
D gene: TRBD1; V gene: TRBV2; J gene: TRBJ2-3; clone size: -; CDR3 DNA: TGTGCCAGCAGACCGGACAGGGTAGGCACAGATACGCAGTATTTT; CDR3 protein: CASRPDRVGTDTQYF
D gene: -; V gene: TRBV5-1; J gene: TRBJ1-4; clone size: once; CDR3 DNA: TGCGCCAGCAGCTTGGGGGAGTCCGGAGGAAAACTGTTTTTT; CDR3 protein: CASSLGESGGKLFF
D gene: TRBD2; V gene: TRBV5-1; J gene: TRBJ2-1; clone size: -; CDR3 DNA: TGCGCCAGCAGCTTGGATCCTAGCGGCAATGAGCAGTTCTTC; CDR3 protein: CASSLDPSGNEQFF
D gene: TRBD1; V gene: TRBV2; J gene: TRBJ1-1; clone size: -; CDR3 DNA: TGTGCCAGCAGCGAACAGGGGGCACGGAACACTGAAGCTTTCTTT; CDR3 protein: CASSEQGARNTEAFF
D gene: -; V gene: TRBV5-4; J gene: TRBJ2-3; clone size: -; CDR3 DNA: TGTGCCAGCAAATCTACAGATACGCAGTATTTT; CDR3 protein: CASKSTDTQYF
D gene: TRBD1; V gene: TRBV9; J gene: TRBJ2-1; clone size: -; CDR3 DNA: TGTGCCAGCAGCGTAGGCCCCCATTCGTACAGGGGGCGGGAGCAGTTCTTC; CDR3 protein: CASSVGPHSYRGREQFF
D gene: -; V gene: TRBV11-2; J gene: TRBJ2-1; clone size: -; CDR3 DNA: TGTGCCAGCAGCTCAGGGGGGAATGAGCAGTTCTTC; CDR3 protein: CASSSGGNEQFF
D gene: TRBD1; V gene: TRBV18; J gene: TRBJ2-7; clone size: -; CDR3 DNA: TGTGCCAGCTCACCAGGACAGGGATTCGACGAGCAGTACTTC; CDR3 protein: CASSPGQGFDEQYF
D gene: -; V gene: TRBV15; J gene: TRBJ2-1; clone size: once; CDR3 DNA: TGTGCCACCAGCAAGATCAGCGTTGTCAATGAGCAGTTCTTC; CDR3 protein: CATSKISVVNEQFF
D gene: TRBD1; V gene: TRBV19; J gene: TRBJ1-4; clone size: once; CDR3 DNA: TGTGCCAGTAGTCGGGACAGGGGGGCTACTAATGAAAAACTGTTTTTT; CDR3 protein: CASSRDRGATNEKLFF
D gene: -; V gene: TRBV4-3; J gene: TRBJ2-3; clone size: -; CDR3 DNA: TGCGCCAGCAGCCAAGAGGGCAGGCTCACAGATACGCAGTATTTT; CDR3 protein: CASSQEGRLTDTQYF
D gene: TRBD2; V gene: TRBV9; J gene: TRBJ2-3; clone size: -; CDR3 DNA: TGTGCCAGCAGCGATCTAGCGGGGGGTTCAGATACGCAGTATTTT; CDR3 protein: CASSDLAGGSDTQYF
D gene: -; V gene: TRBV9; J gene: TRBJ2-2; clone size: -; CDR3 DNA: TGTGCCAGCAGCCCTTTTTCCCATGCCGGGGCCGGGGAGCTGTTTTTT; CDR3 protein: CASSPFSHAGAGELFF
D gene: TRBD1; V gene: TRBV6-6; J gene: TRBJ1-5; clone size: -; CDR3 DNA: TGTGCCAGCAGTTACTCGACAGGGGGCCATCAGCCCCAGCATTTT; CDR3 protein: CASSYSTGGHQPQHF
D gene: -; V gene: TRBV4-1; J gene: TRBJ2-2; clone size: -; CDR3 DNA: TGCGCCAGCAGCCAAGACACGGCTAGCACGCTGTTTTTT; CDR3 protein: CASSQDTASTLFF
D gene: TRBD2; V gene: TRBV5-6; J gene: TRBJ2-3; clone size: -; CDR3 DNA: TGTGCCAGCAGCCGGACTAGCGGGGGCCTCTCGGGGACGCAGTATTTT; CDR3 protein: CASSRTSGGLSGTQYF
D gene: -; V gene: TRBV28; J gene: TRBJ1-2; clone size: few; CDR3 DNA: TGTGCCAGCAGTTTAGGTAGGGAGTGGGAAGGCTACACCTTC; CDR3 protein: CASSLGREWEGYTF
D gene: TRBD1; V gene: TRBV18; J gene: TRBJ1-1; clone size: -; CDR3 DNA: TGTGCCAGCTCATCAACAGGGGGCACTGAAGCTTTCTTT; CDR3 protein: CASSSTGGTEAFF
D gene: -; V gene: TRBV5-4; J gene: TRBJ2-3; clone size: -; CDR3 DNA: TGTGCCAGCAGCCCCGGGGGTCCAGATACGCAGTATTTT; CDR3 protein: CASSPGGPDTQYF
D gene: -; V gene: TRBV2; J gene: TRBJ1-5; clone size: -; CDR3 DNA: TGTGCCACTGCCACCGGGGGATCTCAGCCCCAGCATTTT; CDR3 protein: CATATGGSQPQHF
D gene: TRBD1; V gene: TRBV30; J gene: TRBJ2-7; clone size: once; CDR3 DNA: TGTGCCTGGAGGGGGGACAGCTACGAGCAGTACTTC; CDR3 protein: CAWRGDSYEQYF
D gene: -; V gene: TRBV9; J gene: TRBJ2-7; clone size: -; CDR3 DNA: TGTGCCAGCAGCGTAACAACCACAGGGTTCGGCGAGCAGTACTTC; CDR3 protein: CASSVTTTGFGEQYF
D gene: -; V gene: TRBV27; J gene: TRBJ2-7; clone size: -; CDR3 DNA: TGTGCCAGCAGTCCCCGGGGGAGCCTTGCCTACGAGCAGTACTTC; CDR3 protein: CASSPRGSLAYEQYF
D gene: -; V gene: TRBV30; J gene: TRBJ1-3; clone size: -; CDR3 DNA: TGTGCCTGGAATCCGAACTTGGGAAACACCATATATTTT; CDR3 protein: CAWNPNLGNTIYF
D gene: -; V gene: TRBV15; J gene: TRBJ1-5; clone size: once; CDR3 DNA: TGTGCCACCAGCAGAGGGGGGAGGCGAAGCAATCAGCCCCAGCATTTT; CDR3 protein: CATSRGGRRSNQPQHF
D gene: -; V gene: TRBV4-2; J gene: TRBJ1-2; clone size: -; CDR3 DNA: TGTGCCAGCAGCCGAGAATCAGGGGTATCTAACTATGGCTACACCTTC; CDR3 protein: CASSRESGVSNYGYTF
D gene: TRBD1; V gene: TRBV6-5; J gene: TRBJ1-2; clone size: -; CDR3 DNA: TGTGCCAGCAGTTATTGGCAGGGGGCAAACGGCTACACCTTC; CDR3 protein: CASSYWQGANGYTF
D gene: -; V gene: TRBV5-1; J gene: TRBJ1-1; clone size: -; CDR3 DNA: TGCGCCAGCAGCTTGGGCCCGGGTAACACTGAAGCTTTCTTT; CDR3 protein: CASSLGPGNTEAFF
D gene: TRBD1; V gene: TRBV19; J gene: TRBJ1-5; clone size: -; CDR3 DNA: TGTGCCAGTAGTATAGAGGGACAGGGCGGCAATCAGCCCCAGCATTTT; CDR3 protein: CASSIEGQGGNQPQHF